Presented here are 9 T cell receptor beta chains from one specimen sequenced in a study of blood T cell repertoires in COVID-19. The data were produced by immunoSEQ multiplex PCR, yet TCRdb's version contains in-frame clones alone and is incomplete. Of tens of thousands of clones detected, approximately 82% appear once; the ten largest clones hold about 5%. Sequences were obtained from peripheral blood. These receptors originate from a man aged 45-65 years with active COVID-19.

The J gene is TRBJ2-7, the V gene TRBV3-1 (or the pseudogene TRBV3-2), with 7 bases fitting TRBD1. Germline CDR1 and CDR2: LGHDT and YNNKEL (reference sequence). The CDR3 loop spans 16 amino acids. J gave up 0 bases and V 4 bases, and 9 bases lay outside the gene matches. The CDR3 bases are TGTGCCAGCAGCCCAAATACCGGGACAGCCTCCTACGAGCAGTACTTC. This gives the protein CASSPNTGTASYEQYF.

The chain has TRBV5-1 and TRBJ2-3; 8 nucleotides match TRBD2. J lost 2 bases, V lost 4 bases, and 12 bases had no gene match. CDR3 length: 17 residues. Germline V gene sequence: CDR1 SGHRS, CDR2 YFSETQ. The CDR3 here is CASSPDFLSGTTDTQYF. DNA of the CDR3: TGCGCCAGCAGCCCAGACTTCCTTAGCGGGACCACAGATACGCAGTATTTT.

This chain connects TRBV29-1 to TRBJ2-1, with 7 bases lining up with TRBD2. The germline V gene encodes CDR1 SQVTM and CDR2 ANQGSEA. The CDR3 contains 14 residues. The V gene end was trimmed by 7 bases and the J gene end by 8 bases; junction bases not matched to a gene: 14. DNA of the CDR3: TGCAGCGCCCCCCTGGGGGGGAGTGAGGATGAGCAGTTCTTC. Encoded protein: CSAPLGGSEDEQFF.

The chain recombines TRBV10-3 with TRBJ2-5; weak D call: TRBD2 (5 bases). The ends were cut back, 4 bases at V and 1 base at J, with 10 bases in the middle. The CDR3 runs to 14 residues. The germline CDR1 and CDR2 sequences are ENHRY and SYGVKD. CDR3 coding DNA: TGTGCCATCAGTGGAGGGCGGAGCCAAGAGACCCAGTACTTC. Protein: CAISGGRSQETQYF.

V and J are TRBV6-5 and TRBJ1-4; D unresolved. Germline CDR1 and CDR2: MNHEY and SVGAGI. CDR3 size: 15 residues. With 0 bases removed from V and 3 bases from J, the gap between germline ends came to 8 bases. The CDR3 here is CASSYSRRANEKLFF. Here the CDR3 DNA reads TGTGCCAGCAGTTACTCTAGGAGGGCTAATGAAAAACTGTTTTTT.

The chain recombines TRBV2 with TRBJ1-1; maybe TRBD1 (6 bases). Trimming cost V 7 bases and J 9 bases, with 18 bases left between them. Germline V lookup: CDR1 SNHLY, CDR2 FYNNEI. This CDR3 is 13 amino acids long. CDR3 residues: CASKKDSSPQAFF. For the CDR3, the DNA is TGTGCCAGCAAGAAGGACAGCTCCCCCCAAGCTTTCTTT.

The V gene is TRBV19, the J gene TRBJ2-7, with TRBD1 as a possible D gene (6 bases). Germline lookup yields CDR1 LNHDA and CDR2 SQIVND (reference sequence). The CDR3 is made up of 15 amino acids. V was trimmed by 1 base and J by 6 bases, leaving 16 bases between them. The CDR3 loop is CASSIGDTPAGEQYF. The CDR3 DNA is TGTGCCAGTAGTATAGGGGACACCCCCGCGGGCGAGCAGTACTTC.

The chain employs TRBV4-1 and TRBJ2-1; tentatively, D is TRBD2 (6 bases). CDR1 and CDR2 (germline): MGHRA, YSYEKL. V was cut by 0 bases and J by 6 bases, with 15 bases left in between. The CDR3 consists of 16 residues. CDR3 nucleotide sequence: TGCGCCAGCAGCCAAGATCAAGCGGGCCGCATCAATGAGCAGTTCTTC. Translated, it gives CASSQDQAGRINEQFF.

In DNA form, the CDR3 reads TGTGCCACCAGCCCCCTTTCGGCAGGGACCTACAATGAGCAGTTCTTC. As protein: CATSPLSAGTYNEQFF. This chain uses TRBV15 with TRBJ2-1; possible D gene TRBD1, 5 bases. The CDR3 contains 16 residues. Germline CDR1 and CDR2: LNHNV and YYDKDF (reference sequence). Trimming took off 5 bases at V and 2 bases at J, with 16 bases between the two ends.